Sequencing of this T cell receptor (beta chain) was carried out in a study of T-cell reconstitution after alpha-beta-depleted transplantation in children. The sample holds a few counts of this clonotype. What it binds is not known. Study-level findings and limits: T-cell counts and diversity were attributed mostly to newly produced T cells one year after transplant.

V was trimmed by 2 bases and J by 3 bases, leaving 20 bases between them. CDR3 length: 17 amino acids. CDR1 is SGHTA and CDR2 is FQGTGA in the germline V gene. TCRbeta library preparation incorporated unique molecular identifiers. TCRdb reanalysed the PCR reads using MiXCR and keeps one entry per CDR3 protein. Seen here are hundreds of thousands of distinct CDR3 sequences, roughly 7.8% observed once, and the top ten hold around 9.8%. V usage is TRBV7-3 and J usage is TRBJ2-7; D uncertain. The specimen comprised peripheral blood, sampled 360 days after TCRalphabeta/CD19-depleted stem cell transplant. The source of this sequence is a female patient aged 2-10 years who had a stem cell transplant for Fanconi anemia, so the T cells may come from the graft donor. This CDR3 reads CASSLLSYSATDYEQYF. In DNA form, the CDR3 reads TGTGCCAGCAGCTTACTTTCTTATTCGGCTACTGACTACGAGCAGTACTTC.